These 25 T cell receptor beta chains originate from one sample sequenced in a study of T cells in localized non-small cell lung cancer. Produced via immunoSEQ multiplex PCR; TCRdb's table is partial and in-frame only. Of around 35,000 clones in the sample, approximately 93% were seen once. The sequenced sample was peripheral blood, obtained before any cancer treatment. These receptors came from an older female donor with stage I lung adenocarcinoma.

V gene TRBV14 combines with J gene TRBJ1-4; TRBD1 aligns across 8 bases. CDR1 is SGHDN, CDR2 FVKESK, per germline. J lost 8 bases, V lost 3 bases, and 11 bases had no gene match. The length of the CDR3 is 16 residues. The CDR3 reads CASSHSGTGPREKLFF. In DNA form, the CDR3 reads TGTGCCAGCAGCCATTCCGGGACAGGTCCAAGGGAAAAACTGTTTTTT.

The rearrangement joins TRBV6-5 to TRBJ2-2; TRBD1 might be the D (5 bases). CDR1 is MNHEY, CDR2 SVGAGI, per germline. The CDR3 consists of 14 residues. Between the trimmed V and J ends, which lost 7 bases and 2 bases, there was a span of 11 bases. CDR3: CASNPTDNTGELFF. CDR3 in DNA: TGTGCCAGCAACCCGACAGATAACACCGGGGAGCTGTTTTTT.

This chain connects TRBV9 to TRBJ1-6; D is undetermined. The CDR3 is made up of 14 amino acids. The germline CDR1 and CDR2 sequences are SGDLS and YYNGEE. With 5 bases removed from V and 8 bases from J, the gap between germline ends came to 14 bases. The CDR3 loop reads CASRAGNSDSPLHF. The CDR3 DNA reads as TGTGCCAGCAGGGCAGGCAATTCGGATTCACCCCTCCACTTT.

The chain uses TRBV5-8 and TRBJ2-7; 7 bases map to TRBD1. The CDR3 is 17 amino acids. V gave up 4 bases and J gave up 2 bases; unmatched junction bases: 15. CDR1 is SGHTS, CDR2 YDEGEE, per germline. CDR3 protein: CASSQRGWTGATYEQYF. DNA for the CDR3: TGTGCCAGCAGCCAAAGGGGGTGGACAGGTGCTACCTACGAGCAGTACTTC.

This clone was seen just once. The gene calls are TRBV4-3 and TRBJ2-2; 12 bases fit TRBD1. The trim removed 0 bases at V and 4 bases at J, leaving 6 bases unmatched. This CDR3 comprises 18 residues. Germline V lookup: CDR1 LGHNA, CDR2 YSLEER. CDR3 nucleotides: TGCGCCAGCAGCCAAGAAACCGGGACAGGGGGCATCACCGGGGAGCTGTTTTTT. Translated: CASSQETGTGGITGELFF.

This chain links TRBV7-2 with TRBJ1-1; TRBD1 matches 7 bases. V lost 5 bases, J lost 4 bases, and 10 bases stayed unmatched. Germline V lookup: CDR1 SGHTA, CDR2 FQGNSA. The CDR3 is 15 amino acids. The CDR3 bases are TGTGCCAGCAGCCCGACAGGGAGGGTAGGCACTGAAGCTTTCTTT. Encoded protein: CASSPTGRVGTEAFF.

V and J are TRBV7-3 and TRBJ2-1; TRBD1 agrees at 10 bases. After removal of 5 bases from V and 6 bases from J, the junction contained 4 bases not matched to a gene. The germline CDR1 and CDR2 sequences are SGHTA and FQGTGA. CDR3 length: 14 amino acids. CDR3: CASSPGQGVNEQFF. In nucleotides, the CDR3 is TGTGCCAGCAGCCCAGGACAGGGGGTCAATGAGCAGTTCTTC.

The V gene is TRBV5-1, the J gene TRBJ1-1; D is possibly TRBD1 (6 bases). Germline V CDR1 and CDR2: SGHRS, YFSETQ. This CDR3 comprises 14 residues. The ends were cut back, 3 bases at V and 4 bases at J, with 13 bases in the middle. CDR3 sequence: CASSSLDSITEAFF. CDR3 in DNA: TGCGCCAGCAGCTCATTGGACAGTATCACTGAAGCTTTCTTT. The full variable domain, with the rest looked up from reference TRBV5-1 and TRBJ1-1, is KAGVTQTPRYLIKTRGQQVTLSCSPISGHRSVSWYQQTPGQGLQFLFEYFSETQRNKGNFPGRFSGRQFSNSRSEMNVSTLELGDSALYLCASSSLDSITEAFFGQGTRLTVV.

The rearrangement uses TRBV29-1 and TRBJ2-5, with 7 bases lining up with TRBD1. The CDR3 is 12 amino acids. Germline trimming cut 5 bases from V and 2 bases from J; bases unmatched to any gene: 2. Germline V lookup: CDR1 SQVTM, CDR2 ANQGSEA. CDR3 amino acids: CSVPGQQETQYF. CDR3 coding DNA: TGCAGCGTTCCGGGACAGCAAGAGACCCAGTACTTC.

The chain combines TRBV5-4 with TRBJ2-1; TRBD2 agrees at 10 bases. The CDR3 is 14 amino acids. The germline gives CDR1 SGHNT, CDR2 YYREEE (reference sequence). J gave up 9 bases and V 5 bases, and 8 bases lay outside the gene matches. Here the CDR3 DNA reads TGTGCCAGCAGTCCTAGCGGGGGACGGGGTGAGCAGTTCTTC. Its translation is CASSPSGGRGEQFF.

This sequence joins TRBV27 and TRBJ2-3, with D maybe TRBD1 (6 bases). Germline CDR1 and CDR2: MNHEY and SMNVEV (reference sequence). V lost 3 bases and J lost 5, with 15 bases in between. This CDR3 is built from 15 residues. CDR3 in amino acids: CASSFRATRGDTQYF. CDR3 sequence (DNA): TGTGCCAGCAGTTTCCGCGCCACCAGGGGAGATACGCAGTATTTT.

This clone was found a few times. The V gene is TRBV12-5, the J gene TRBJ2-7; maybe TRBD2 (5 bases). The CDR3 contains 17 residues. V was clipped by 1 base and J by 3 bases, with 19 bases between them. Germline values: CDR1 LGHNT, CDR2 FRNRAP. CDR3 coding DNA: TGTGCTAGTGGTTTGGCCCCCTTACGGGGTTCAGACTACGAGCAGTACTTC. Translation: CASGLAPLRGSDYEQYF.

The chain carries TRBV5-4 and TRBJ1-2, with 7 bases lining up with TRBD1. V gave up 3 bases and J gave up 7 bases; unmatched junction bases: 12. The CDR3 runs to 15 residues. CDR1 is SGHNT and CDR2 is YYREEE in the germline V gene (reference sequence). CDR3 region: CASSSMTGWRAGYTF. The CDR3, as DNA: TGTGCCAGCAGCTCCATGACAGGGTGGAGGGCTGGCTACACCTTC.

The V gene is TRBV19, the J gene TRBJ1-1; D is unresolved. CDR3 size: 12 residues. V was trimmed by 3 bases and J by 7 bases, leaving 9 bases between them. CDR1 LNHDA and CDR2 SQIVND come from the germline V gene (reference sequence). CDR3 nucleotide sequence: TGTGCCAGTAGTATCGCGACGGTTGAAGCTTTCTTT. Translation gives CASSIATVEAFF.

The chain employs TRBV27 and TRBJ2-1; 7 bases fit TRBD1. V was pared by 2 bases and J by 4 bases, with 2 bases of the junction left unmatched. In germline, CDR1 is MNHEY, CDR2 SMNVEV (reference sequence). This CDR3 is 14 amino acids long. Here the CDR3 DNA reads TGTGCCAGCAGTTTAAGGGGACAGTACAATGAGCAGTTCTTC. Translating gives CASSLRGQYNEQFF.

The chain carries TRBV2 and TRBJ1-4; D is uncertain. Germline CDR1 reads SNHLY; CDR2 reads FYNNEI. V shed 6 bases and J shed 13 bases, with 24 bases lying between them. The CDR3 consists of 15 residues. The chain's CDR3 is CASSAWGVGSPTLFF. In DNA form, the CDR3 reads TGTGCCAGCAGCGCCTGGGGAGTAGGAAGCCCTACACTGTTTTTT.

This clone was observed a single time. The chain employs TRBV19 and TRBJ1-3; D call uncertain. Germline CDR1 is LNHDA and CDR2 is SQIVND (reference sequence). This CDR3 has 13 residues. V shed 1 base and J shed 4 bases, with 5 bases lying between them. CDR3 sequence: CASSIVPGNTIYF. The CDR3 coding sequence is TGTGCCAGTAGTATAGTACCCGGAAACACCATATATTTT. The whole variable domain, filled in from reference TRBV19 and TRBJ1-3, reads DGGITQSPKYLFRKEGQNVTLSCEQNLNHDAMYWYRQDPGQGLRLIYYSQIVNDFQKGDIAEGYSVSREKKESFPLTVTSAQKNPTAFYLCASSIVPGNTIYFGEGSWLTVV.

The chain employs TRBV18 and TRBJ2-1, with D unresolved. Between the trimmed V and J ends, which lost 3 bases and 7 bases, there was a span of 16 bases. CDR1 and CDR2 from the germline V gene are KGHSH and LQKENI. The CDR3 extends over 15 amino acids. CDR3 in DNA: TGTGCCAGCTCACCGACCGAGGCATTAGGGAATGAGCAGTTCTTC. Translated: CASSPTEALGNEQFF.

This clone was recorded only once. The rearrangement joins TRBV28 to TRBJ1-5; D not certain. Between the trimmed V and J ends, which lost 6 bases and 0 bases, there was a span of 15 bases. Germline values: CDR1 MDHEN, CDR2 SYDVKM. The length of the CDR3 is 16 residues. The CDR3 here is CASSPPGTFSNQPQHF. The CDR3 bases are TGTGCCAGCAGCCCCCCAGGAACCTTTAGCAATCAGCCCCAGCATTTT.

The gene calls are TRBV28 and TRBJ1-3; D not resolved. V lost 2 bases and J lost 0, with 14 bases in between. The CDR3 totals 17 residues. The germline V gene encodes CDR1 MDHEN and CDR2 SYDVKM. The CDR3 coding sequence is TGTGCCAGCAGTTTAATAATTTCCGGGAGCTCTGGAAACACCATATATTTT. This encodes CASSLIISGSSGNTIYF.

The chain employs TRBV6-6 and TRBJ1-1, with no clear D. CDR1 is MNHNY, CDR2 SVGAGI, per germline (reference sequence). The V and J ends lost 6 bases and 3 bases respectively, with 2 bases between them. CDR3 length: 10 amino acids. For the CDR3, the DNA is TGTGCCAGCAGATACACTGAAGCTTTCTTT. Protein sequence: CASRYTEAFF.

The DNA for the CDR3 is TGTGCCTGGAGTTTCCGACAGGGGGCCAACATTCAGTACTTC. This codes for CAWSFRQGANIQYF. The V and J genes are TRBV30 and TRBJ2-4; 10 bases fit TRBD1. V lost 2 bases and J lost 7; bases outside the gene matches: 5. Per the germline V gene, CDR1 is GTSNPN and CDR2 is SVGIG (reference sequence). The length of the CDR3 is 14 residues.

The chain combines TRBV15 with TRBJ2-3; D unclear. This CDR3 is built from 13 residues. V was trimmed by 0 bases and J by 4 bases, leaving 5 bases between them. CDR1 and CDR2 (germline): LNHNV, YYDKDF (reference sequence). The CDR3 protein is CATSRDLADTQYF. CDR3 in DNA: TGTGCCACCAGCAGAGATCTAGCAGATACGCAGTATTTT.

This clone has just one count. The same CDR3 is also encoded by other DNA sequences in this sample. The chain employs TRBV6-5 and TRBJ2-7; TRBD1 agrees at 9 bases. V gave up 2 bases and J gave up 8 bases; unmatched junction bases: 7. Germline V gene data show CDR1 as MNHEY and CDR2 as SVGAGI. The length of the CDR3 is 14 residues. The CDR3 reads CASSYGGQGTKQYF. The CDR3 DNA is TGTGCCAGCAGTTACGGCGGACAGGGGACGAAGCAGTACTTC.

The genes are TRBV7-2 and TRBJ1-2; 7 nucleotides line up with TRBD1. The trim removed 1 base at V and 8 bases at J, leaving 7 bases unmatched. The CDR3 contains 14 residues. Germline V lookup: CDR1 SGHTA, CDR2 FQGNSA. CDR3 bases: TGTGCCAGCAGCTTAGACAGGGGAGGCTCCGGCTACACCTTC. It yields the protein CASSLDRGGSGYTF.